This T cell receptor beta chain is drawn from a study of Graves' ophthalmopathy and Graves' hyperthyroidism. None of the included patients had other autoimmune diseases, uncontrolled infections, pregnancy or lactation, as these led to exclusion. With 0 bases clipped from V and 2 bases from J, the junction kept 3 bases outside the gene matches. The V gene's germline CDR1 is SGDLS and CDR2 YYNGEE. This CDR3 has 15 amino acids. Amplified material comprised TCR beta CDR3 regions derived from RNA transcripts. First-round RT-PCR relied on HTBI primers, and a second-round multiplex PCR came next. MiXCR was run by TCRdb on the multiplex PCR reads, yielding one entry per CDR3 protein. The data contain about 740,000 distinct CDR3 sequences, 35% to 50% of them singletons.

The chain links TRBV9 to TRBJ1-2, with 8 positions matching TRBD1. This TCR was sampled from an adult man with Graves' ophthalmopathy. Material: peripheral blood. The CDR3 is CASSVGQGLNYGYTF. In DNA form, the CDR3 reads TGTGCCAGCAGCGTAGGACAGGGGCTGAACTATGGCTACACCTTC.